A single sample is the source of the 27 T cell receptor beta chains below, sequenced in a study of CD8 T cells in Susac syndrome. A quantity of about 0.5 to 1 ug RNA underwent reverse transcription using random hexamers. TCRdb called the immunoSEQ multiplex PCR reads again in MiXCR, with one record for every CDR3 protein. The sample gives 150,000 to 200,000 distinct CDR3 sequences, approximately 93% of which show up once; under 0.095% is in the top ten. Sequences were obtained from CD4+ T cells from PBMCs. The source of these receptors is a human donor with multiple sclerosis.

The chain carries TRBV24-1 and TRBJ2-5; D is unresolved. V shed 6 bases and J shed 3 bases, with 16 bases lying between them. Per germline, CDR1 KGHDR and CDR2 SFDVKD. This CDR3 contains 15 residues. The CDR3 nucleotides are TGTGCCACCAGTCGCAACGGAGCAGCTAAAGAGACCCAGTACTTC. This gives the protein CATSRNGAAKETQYF.

The genes are TRBV10-2 and TRBJ2-5, with 7 bases matching TRBD1. This CDR3 is built from 12 residues. After removal of 4 bases from V and 4 bases from J, the junction contained 0 bases not matched to a gene. The germline CDR1 and CDR2 sequences are WSHSY and SAAADI. Here the CDR3 reads CASSAGGETQYF. CDR3 nucleotide sequence: TGCGCCAGCAGTGCAGGGGGAGAGACCCAGTACTTC.

V is TRBV30 and J is TRBJ1-2; D remains unclear. CDR1 and CDR2 (germline): GTSNPN, SVGIG (reference sequence). This CDR3 comprises 11 residues. Trimming pared 1 base from V and 6 bases from J, leaving 6 bases between. The CDR3 DNA reads TGTGCCTGGAGTGAAGGAAATGGCTACACCTTC. Encoded protein: CAWSEGNGYTF.

This clonotype was detected only a few times. V and J are TRBV6-5 and TRBJ2-4; D is uncertain. The CDR3 is made up of 15 amino acids. V was clipped by 0 bases and J by 1 base, with 7 bases between them. Germline V CDR1 and CDR2: MNHEY, SVGAGI. The CDR3 region has the DNA TGTGCCAGCAGTTACTCGAGTCAGGCCAAAAACATTCAGTACTTC. It specifies CASSYSSQAKNIQYF.

This sequence joins TRBV3-1 and TRBJ2-2; no reliable D call. CDR3 length equals 14 residues. The ends were cut back, 1 base at V and 1 base at J, with 4 bases in the middle. The germline V gene has CDR1 LGHDT and CDR2 YNNKEL (reference sequence). CDR3 DNA sequence: TGTGCCAGCAGCCAAGGGGTGAACACCGGGGAGCTGTTTTTT. This encodes CASSQGVNTGELFF.

The rearrangement uses TRBV20-1 and TRBJ1-1, with TRBD1 matching over 11 bases. The CDR3 has 14 residues. With 5 bases clipped from V and 6 bases from J, the junction kept 8 bases outside the gene matches. Germline loops: CDR1 DFQATT, CDR2 SNEGSKA (reference sequence). DNA of the CDR3: TGCAGTGCTCAATGGACAGGGGGCAATGCTGAAGCTTTCTTT. This codes for CSAQWTGGNAEAFF.

The V gene is TRBV7-2, the J gene TRBJ1-2; maybe TRBD1 (5 bases). The V and J ends lost 1 base and 5 bases respectively, with 8 bases between them. Germline V gene data show CDR1 as SGHTA and CDR2 as FQGNSA. The CDR3 has 13 residues. The CDR3 region has the DNA TGTGCCAGCAGCTTAGTGGCAGGGTATGGCTACACCTTC. This encodes CASSLVAGYGYTF.

The chain combines TRBV6-5 with TRBJ2-1, with a tentative D call TRBD2 (6 bases). This CDR3 is built from 12 residues. With 6 bases removed from V and 7 bases from J, the gap between germline ends came to 10 bases. Germline assignment: CDR1 MNHEY and CDR2 SVGAGI. CDR3 DNA: TGTGCCAGCAGGCGGGGTTTTAATGAGCAGTTCTTC. Translating it yields CASRRGFNEQFF.

The chain combines TRBV6-2 or TRBV6-3 with TRBJ1-2, with D perhaps TRBD1 (5 bases). The V gene lost 7 bases and the J gene lost 2 bases, with 8 bases spanning the gap. Germline loops: CDR1 MNHEY, CDR2 SVGEGT. CDR3 length equals 12 residues. This CDR3 is CASKTANYGYTF. In DNA, the CDR3 is TGTGCCAGCAAGACAGCCAACTATGGCTACACCTTC.

The CDR3 DNA is TGTGCCACCGGCCGGGACAGGGGTACCGGGGAGCTGTTTTTT. Protein: CATGRDRGTGELFF. The genes are TRBV24-1 and TRBJ2-2; 10 bases line up with TRBD1. Trimming removed 9 bases from V and 5 bases from J; junction bases left unmatched: 5. The V gene's germline CDR1 is KGHDR and CDR2 SFDVKD. The CDR3 extends over 14 amino acids.

The gene calls are TRBV28 and TRBJ2-7; D is perhaps TRBD1 (6 bases). The CDR3 runs 16 residues. Germline assignment: CDR1 MDHEN and CDR2 SYDVKM. Deletions cut 6 bases from V and 0 bases from J, with 18 bases between. In nucleotides, the CDR3 is TGTGCCAGCAGGGCCCCTCAGGGGACAAGCTCCTACGAGCAGTACTTC. Its translation: CASRAPQGTSSYEQYF.

This clonotype has more than one count but fewer than ten. V gene TRBV30 combines with J gene TRBJ1-2; no definite D call. Looked up from germline, CDR1 is GTSNPN and CDR2 is SVGIG (reference sequence). This CDR3 has 11 amino acids. V lost 2 bases and J 8 bases, leaving 9 bases between the germline ends. The CDR3 region has the DNA TGTGCCTGGAGTCCCGGCGGCGGCTACACCTTC. The encoded protein is CAWSPGGGYTF.

In DNA form, the CDR3 reads TGTGCCAGCAGCCAAGAATATTCGGGGAACACTGAAGCTTTCTTT. Translated: CASSQEYSGNTEAFF. The chain links TRBV4-2 to TRBJ1-1; no firm D call. CDR1 and CDR2 (germline): LGHNA, YNFKEQ. This CDR3 region has 15 residues. V lost 0 bases, J lost 1 base, and 9 bases lay in between.

CDR3: CASSVAESSYNEQFF. The CDR3 bases are TGTGCCAGCAGCGTAGCTGAGTCGTCCTACAATGAGCAGTTCTTC. V and J are TRBV9 and TRBJ2-1; D is uncertain. This CDR3 has 15 amino acids. V gave up 0 bases and J gave up 1 base, with 8 bases separating them. Germline V gene data show CDR1 as SGDLS and CDR2 as YYNGEE.

This clonotype was observed once. V gene TRBV2 combines with J gene TRBJ1-1; D gene unclear. V was shortened by 3 bases and J by 5 bases, with 10 bases between the two germline ends. CDR1 and CDR2 (germline): SNHLY, FYNNEI. The CDR3 sequence is 13 residues long. The CDR3, as DNA: TGTGCCAGCAGTGACCTGGGAGAAACTGAAGCTTTCTTT. This codes for CASSDLGETEAFF. Full variable domain (remainder filled in from reference TRBV2 and TRBJ1-1): EPEVTQTPSHQVTQMGQEVILRCVPISNHLYFYWYRQILGQKVEFLVSFYNNEISEKSEIFDDQFSVERPDGSNFTLKIRSTKLEDSAMYFCASSDLGETEAFFGQGTRLTVV.

This chain uses TRBV7-9 with TRBJ2-3; D gene uncertain. The V end lost 3 bases, the J end lost 0 bases, and 10 bases lay between the germline ends. The CDR3 has 15 amino acids. The germline V gene encodes CDR1 SEHNR and CDR2 FQNEAQ (reference sequence). CDR3 sequence reads: CASSLASLSTDTQYF. The CDR3 DNA reads TGTGCCAGCAGCTTGGCGAGCCTTAGCACAGATACGCAGTATTTT.

CDR3 amino acids: CASSPTDRAIGGQYF. Written as DNA, the CDR3 is TGTGCCAGCAGCCCGACTGACAGGGCGATAGGCGGGCAGTACTTC. The V call is TRBV28, the J call TRBJ2-7, with 7 bases aligning to TRBD1. The CDR3 runs 15 residues. The germline CDR1 and CDR2 sequences are MDHEN and SYDVKM. The V gene end was trimmed by 6 bases and the J gene end by 9 bases; junction bases not matched to a gene: 17. The variable domain in full, completed from reference TRBV28 and TRBJ2-7, reads DVKVTQSSRYLVKRTGEKVFLECVQDMDHENMFWYRQDPGLGLRLIYFSYDVKMKEKGDIPEGYSVSREKKERFSLILESASTNQTSMYLCASSPTDRAIGGQYFGPGTRLTVT.

The chain recombines TRBV6-1 with TRBJ2-1; 10 bases match TRBD2. This CDR3 spans 16 amino acids. In germline, CDR1 is MNHNS, CDR2 SASEGT. Unmatched junction bases numbered 8, after V lost 6 bases and J lost 3 bases. CDR3 residues: CASSPSASGSYNEQFF. CDR3 sequence (DNA): TGTGCCAGCAGCCCTTCGGCTAGCGGGAGCTACAATGAGCAGTTCTTC.

The chain couples TRBV19 to TRBJ2-7, with D possibly matching TRBD1 (5 bases). Trimming pared 0 bases from V and 3 bases from J, leaving 12 bases between. The germline gives CDR1 LNHDA, CDR2 SQIVND (reference sequence). The CDR3 sequence is 15 residues long. The CDR3 coding sequence is TGTGCCAGTAGTATAGATGGCCAGGGTCACTACGAGCAGTACTTC. Translating it yields CASSIDGQGHYEQYF. The full variable domain, rest sourced from reference TRBV19 and TRBJ2-7, is DGGITQSPKYLFRKEGQNVTLSCEQNLNHDAMYWYRQDPGQGLRLIYYSQIVNDFQKGDIAEGYSVSREKKESFPLTVTSAQKNPTAFYLCASSIDGQGHYEQYFGPGTRLTVT.

This chain joins TRBV3-1 and TRBJ2-1; TRBD2 agrees at 7 bases. Germline lookup yields CDR1 LGHDT and CDR2 YNNKEL (reference sequence). The CDR3 has 14 residues. V lost 6 bases to trimming and J lost 5 bases; unmatched junction nucleotides: 7. The CDR3 DNA follows: TGTGCCAGCAGTCTTTTGGGGGGGAACAATGAGCAGTTCTTC. It translates to CASSLLGGNNEQFF.

V gene TRBV7-3 combines with J gene TRBJ2-4, with D hard to call. Trimming shortened V by 0 bases and J by 6 bases, and 12 bases separated the two germline ends. Germline lookup yields CDR1 SGHTA and CDR2 FQGTGA. The CDR3 has 15 amino acids. The CDR3: CASSLTGAGRNIQYF. The CDR3 DNA sequence: TGTGCCAGCAGCTTAACGGGTGCAGGACGAAACATTCAGTACTTC.

V is TRBV7-8 and J is TRBJ1-5; TRBD1 aligns across 8 bases. Germline V lookup: CDR1 SGHVS, CDR2 FQNEAQ. The ends lost 5 bases at V and 1 base at J; junction bases unmatched: 10. The CDR3 is 17 amino acids. The CDR3: CASSQGQGRRSNQPQHF. CDR3 nucleotides: TGTGCCAGCAGCCAAGGACAGGGTAGAAGGAGCAATCAGCCCCAGCATTTT.

This sequence joins TRBV30 and TRBJ1-4; D perhaps matches TRBD1 (6 bases). Trimming cost V 0 bases and J 8 bases, with 10 bases left between them. The V gene's germline CDR1 is GTSNPN and CDR2 SVGIG (reference sequence). This CDR3 is built from 13 residues. In nucleotides, the CDR3 is TGTGCCTGGAGTGTACCGGGGGCGGAAAAACTGTTTTTT. Its protein product is CAWSVPGAEKLFF.

The J gene is TRBJ2-3, the V gene TRBV28; D perhaps matches TRBD2 (7 bases). The CDR3 runs 15 residues. Germline V gene lookup returns CDR1 MDHEN and CDR2 SYDVKM. With 6 bases removed from V and 2 bases from J, the gap between germline ends came to 15 bases. CDR3 coding DNA: TGTGCCAGCAGCCCCGGGGGGCGCCTCACAGATACGCAGTATTTT. It is translated as CASSPGGRLTDTQYF.

CDR3 amino acids: CASSLEGSEQYF. In DNA, the CDR3 is TGCGCCAGCAGCTTGGAGGGTAGCGAGCAGTACTTC. This chain connects TRBV5-1 to TRBJ2-7; the D is unclear. In germline, CDR1 is SGHRS, CDR2 YFSETQ. Trimming pared 0 bases from V and 6 bases from J, leaving 7 bases between. CDR3 length: 12 amino acids. The full variable domain, in which reference TRBV5-1 and TRBJ2-7 provide the parts outside the CDR3, is KAGVTQTPRYLIKTRGQQVTLSCSPISGHRSVSWYQQTPGQGLQFLFEYFSETQRNKGNFPGRFSGRQFSNSRSEMNVSTLELGDSALYLCASSLEGSEQYFGPGTRLTVT.

This clonotype occurred once. CDR3 residues: CASTSTGTGTDTQYF. CDR3 nucleotides: TGTGCCAGCACCTCCACCGGGACAGGGACAGATACGCAGTATTTT. J is TRBJ2-3 and V is TRBV5-6, with TRBD1 matching 9 bases. Germline CDR1 is SGHDT and CDR2 is YYEEEE. CDR3 length equals 15 residues. With 6 bases clipped from V and 3 bases from J, the junction kept 8 bases outside the gene matches.

This clonotype was detected once. The rearrangement uses TRBV2 and TRBJ1-5; no clear D. V shed 6 bases and J shed 7 bases, with 7 bases lying between them. The CDR3 sequence is 11 residues long. Germline V gives CDR1 SNHLY, CDR2 FYNNEI. The CDR3 region has the DNA TGTGCCAGCAGGCTCGGGCAGCCCCAGCATTTT. As protein: CASRLGQPQHF.